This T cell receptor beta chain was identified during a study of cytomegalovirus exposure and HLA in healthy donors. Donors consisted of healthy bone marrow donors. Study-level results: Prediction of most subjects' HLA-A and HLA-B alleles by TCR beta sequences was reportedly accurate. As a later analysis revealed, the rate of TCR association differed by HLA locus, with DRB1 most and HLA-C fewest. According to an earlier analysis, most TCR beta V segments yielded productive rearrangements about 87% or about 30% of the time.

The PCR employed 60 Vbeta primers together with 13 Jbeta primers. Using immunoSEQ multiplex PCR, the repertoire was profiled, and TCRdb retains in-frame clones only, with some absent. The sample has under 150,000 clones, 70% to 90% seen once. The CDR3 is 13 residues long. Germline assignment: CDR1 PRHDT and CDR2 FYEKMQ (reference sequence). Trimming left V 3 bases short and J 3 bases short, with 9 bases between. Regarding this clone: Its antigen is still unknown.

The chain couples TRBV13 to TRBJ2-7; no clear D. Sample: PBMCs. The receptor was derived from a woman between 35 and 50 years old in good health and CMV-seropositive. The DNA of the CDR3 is TGTGCCAGCAGCTTTTACAGCCGCTACGAGCAGTACTTC. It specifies CASSFYSRYEQYF.